The entry that follows covers one TCR beta chain sequence. This entry belongs to a study of blood T cell repertoires in COVID-19. Looking at the study overall: In each case, the material was cDNA or gDNA derived from T cells, B-cell-depleted T cells, or PBMCs.

Seattle researchers signed up patients amid active infection and tracked them longitudinally. V lost 6 bases and J 6 bases, leaving 9 bases between the germline ends. Per germline, CDR1 MDHEN and CDR2 SYDVKM. There are 13 residues in the CDR3. As originally analysed: Amplifying reference gene primers gave estimates of nucleated cell counts. The repertoire was sequenced with immunoSEQ multiplex PCR; TCRdb's copy has only in-frame clones and lacks some. V, J and clone size derive from that table, while D and trimming were established from the DNA sequence. Among roughly 380,000 clones listed, approximately 89% were seen once.

This clonotype was sampled from a woman aged 40 to 49 with COVID-19, enrolled during active disease. The material sequenced was peripheral blood. The rearrangement joins TRBV28 to TRBJ1-6; tentative D call: TRBD1 (6 bases). The CDR3 spells CASSRGTNSPLHF. CDR3 in DNA: TGTGCCAGCAGCAGGGGAACTAATTCACCCCTCCACTTT.